This T cell receptor (beta chain) was identified in a study of shared clonotypes between healthy human individuals. Overall study findings and caveats: Rarefaction analysis demonstrated incomplete sorted-subset sequencing notwithstanding large depth. Sampling included only blood; tissue repertoires likely differ. Four donors showed sharing of roughly 5% of naive CD4 clonotypes.

Note on this clone: Its antigen is as yet unknown.

Sequencing was performed with immunoSEQ multiplex PCR; in TCRdb, only in-frame clones are kept and a portion is missing. The table records approximately 720,000 clones, about 91% of them present only once. The naive CD8 fraction comprised CD45RO-negative cells positively selected for CCR7 and excluded terminally differentiated effector memory CD45RA+ cells. Donors comprised healthy HIV-negative adults lacking recent acute infections or vaccinations. V was cut by 10 bases and J by 10 bases, with 29 bases left in between. Germline V CDR1 and CDR2: WNHNN, SYGVQD (reference sequence). The CDR3 contains 16 residues.

Sequenced sample: naive CD8+ T cells sorted from blood. V and J are TRBV10-1 and TRBJ2-1, with D possibly being TRBD2 (6 bases). This clonotype originated in a man aged 25 to 45 in good health. CDR3: CAKTEVRTKLQCEQFF. In DNA form, the CDR3 reads TGCGCCAAAACAGAAGTACGGACTAAATTACAATGCGAGCAGTTCTTC.